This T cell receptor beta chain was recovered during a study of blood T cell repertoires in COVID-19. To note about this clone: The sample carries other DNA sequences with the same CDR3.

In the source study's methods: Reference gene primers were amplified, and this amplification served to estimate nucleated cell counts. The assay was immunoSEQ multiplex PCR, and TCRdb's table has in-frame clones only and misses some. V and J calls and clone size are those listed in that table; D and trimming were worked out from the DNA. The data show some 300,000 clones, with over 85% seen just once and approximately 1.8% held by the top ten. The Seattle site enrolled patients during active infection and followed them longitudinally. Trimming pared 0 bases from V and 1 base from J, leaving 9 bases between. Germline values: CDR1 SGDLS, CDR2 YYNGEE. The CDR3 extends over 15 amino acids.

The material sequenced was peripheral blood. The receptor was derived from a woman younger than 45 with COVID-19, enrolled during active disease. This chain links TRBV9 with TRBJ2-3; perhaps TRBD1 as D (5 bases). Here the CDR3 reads CASSVAGAGTDTQYF. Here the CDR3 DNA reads TGTGCCAGCAGCGTAGCTGGGGCGGGCACAGATACGCAGTATTTT.